The 19 T cell receptor beta chains in this list originate from one sample, sequenced in a study of T cells in Graves' hyperthyroidism and ophthalmopathy. RNA transcripts gave rise to amplified TCR beta CDR3 regions. A set of HTBI primers served as the primers for a first-round RT-PCR of the TCR CDR3. TCRdb re-analysed the multiplex PCR reads in MiXCR, keeping a single row per CDR3 protein. The sample has about 270,000 distinct CDR3 sequences, over 20% seen once. The sequencing sample was made of blood. These receptors were collected from a young man with Graves' ophthalmopathy.

The chain has TRBV20-1 and TRBJ2-7; 12 bases map to TRBD2. Looked up from germline, CDR1 is DFQATT and CDR2 is SNEGSKA (reference sequence). The V and J ends lost 6 bases and 5 bases, in that order; junction bases with no gene match: 5. This CDR3 spans 13 amino acids. CDR3 nucleotides: TGCAGTGCGCAGACTAGCGGGAGCCACGAGCAGTACTTC. Its protein product is CSAQTSGSHEQYF.

This clonotype was seen ten or more times. The chain combines TRBV11-3 with TRBJ2-3; D gene unclear. Germline assignment: CDR1 SGHNT and CDR2 YENEEA. This CDR3 region has 12 residues. The V end lost 0 bases, the J end lost 9 bases, and 7 bases lay between the germline ends. The CDR3 sequence: CASSLDPGTQYF. CDR3 DNA sequence: TGTGCCAGCAGCTTAGACCCAGGAACGCAGTATTTT.

The chain links TRBV20-1 to TRBJ2-3; 8 bases match TRBD1. CDR3 size: 16 residues. Germline CDR1 reads DFQATT; CDR2 reads SNEGSKA (reference sequence). V gave up 3 bases and J gave up 6 bases; unmatched junction bases: 14. Here the CDR3 DNA reads TGCAGTGCTAGTCCCTCCGGACAGGGAGTTTTGGATACGCAGTATTTT. Translated: CSASPSGQGVLDTQYF.

J is TRBJ1-2 and V is TRBV28, with D hard to call. V dropped 0 bases and J dropped 5 bases, with 7 bases sitting between them. This CDR3 is 13 amino acids long. Per the germline V gene, CDR1 is MDHEN and CDR2 is SYDVKM. CDR3 protein: CASSLWRKYGYTF. The DNA of the CDR3 is TGTGCCAGCAGTTTATGGAGAAAGTATGGCTACACCTTC.

This clonotype was seen only once. This may arise from a read error, as a much more abundant clone is one base away. V and J are TRBV7-9 and TRBJ1-2; D uncertain. V was pared by 1 base and J by 5 bases, with 8 bases between. The CDR3 is made up of 13 amino acids. Per germline, CDR1 SEHNR and CDR2 FQNEAQ (reference sequence). CDR3 residues: CASSLGDGYGYTF. CDR3 bases: TGTGCCAGCAGCTTAGGCGATGGGTATGGCTACACCTTC.

This clonotype showed up many times. The chain recombines TRBV5-1 with TRBJ2-1, with D perhaps matching TRBD1 (6 bases). Germline V CDR1 and CDR2: SGHRS, YFSETQ. The CDR3 length is 15 residues. V dropped 1 base and J dropped 4 bases, with 12 bases sitting between them. As DNA, the CDR3 is TGCGCCAGCAGCTTGAGGGCAGGGGAGTACAATGAGCAGTTCTTC. Translation gives CASSLRAGEYNEQFF.

The rearrangement links TRBV4-3 to TRBJ2-3, with 7 bases lining up with TRBD2. Looked up from germline, CDR1 is LGHNA and CDR2 is YSLEER. CDR3 length equals 16 residues. J gave up 2 bases and V 5 bases, and 10 bases lay outside the gene matches. The CDR3 spells CASSDLTSEATDTQYF. CDR3 nucleotide sequence: TGCGCCAGCAGCGACCTCACTAGCGAAGCCACAGATACGCAGTATTTT.

This clonotype was detected a few times. The V and J genes are TRBV20-1 and TRBJ2-1, with 11 bases identical to TRBD2. V was pared by 3 bases and J by 0 bases, with 7 bases of the junction left unmatched. The CDR3 has 17 residues. CDR1 and CDR2 (germline): DFQATT, SNEGSKA (reference sequence). CDR3 loop: CSASVGLAVSSYNEQFF. In nucleotides, the CDR3 is TGCAGTGCTAGTGTGGGACTAGCGGTGAGCTCCTACAATGAGCAGTTCTTC.

As to this clonotype: One end of the junction is discordant with germline, which a read error may explain. The rearrangement links TRBV28 to TRBJ1-5; D may be TRBD1 (5 bases). CDR1 is MDHEN and CDR2 is SYDVKM in the germline V gene. This CDR3 is 15 amino acids long. The DNA of the CDR3 is TGCGCCAGCAGCCCCTCGACAGAGAGCAATCAGCCCCAGCATTTT. Protein product: CASSPSTESNQPQHF.

The rearrangement uses TRBV18 and TRBJ2-1; 8 bases fit TRBD1. The germline V gene has CDR1 KGHSH and CDR2 LQKENI. The junction had 5 bases not matched to a gene; V was cut back by 0 bases and J by 4 bases. CDR3 length: 16 residues. This CDR3 is CASSPPSGGAYNEQFF. In DNA, the CDR3 is TGTGCCAGCTCACCACCCTCAGGGGGCGCGTACAATGAGCAGTTCTTC.

The sample holds many counts of this clonotype. The chain links TRBV2 to TRBJ1-1; D gene ambiguous. The CDR3 consists of 15 residues. Germline CDR1 is SNHLY and CDR2 is FYNNEI. V shed 1 base and J shed 0 bases, with 9 bases lying between them. The CDR3 region has the DNA TGTGCCAGCAGTGAAGAGGAAAGCATGAACACTGAAGCTTTCTTT. As protein: CASSEEESMNTEAFF.

This clonotype was detected many times. The gene calls are TRBV20-1 and TRBJ2-5, with D perhaps TRBD1 (6 bases). The CDR3 is 13 residues long. V was clipped by 6 bases and J by 1 base, with 12 bases between them. CDR1 and CDR2 from the germline V gene are DFQATT and SNEGSKA (reference sequence). In DNA, the CDR3 is TGCAGTGCCCCCGGACAGCTCCAAGAGACCCAGTACTTC. Its protein product is CSAPGQLQETQYF.

The V and J genes are TRBV12-3 or TRBV12-4 and TRBJ2-1; 9 bases align to TRBD2. This CDR3 has 16 residues. The V segment lost 6 bases and the J segment 6 bases; nucleotides outside the gene matches: 12. CDR3 region: CASRRGAGLAGNEQFF. The CDR3 DNA reads TGTGCCAGCAGGCGCGGGGCGGGACTAGCTGGCAATGAGCAGTTCTTC.

This clonotype was counted ten times or more. This chain uses TRBV19 with TRBJ1-1, with 9 bases matching TRBD1. Trimming cost V 3 bases and J 3 bases; bases outside gene matches: 5. Per germline, CDR1 LNHDA and CDR2 SQIVND (reference sequence). CDR3 length: 15 residues. The CDR3 loop is CASSMGTGRDTEAFF. The DNA of the CDR3 is TGTGCCAGTAGTATGGGGACAGGGAGGGACACTGAAGCTTTCTTT.

This clonotype was detected ten times or more. V and J are TRBV9 and TRBJ2-5; no definite D call. CDR1 is SGDLS and CDR2 is YYNGEE in the germline V gene. V was trimmed by 6 bases and J by 5 bases, leaving 20 bases between them. This CDR3 comprises 15 residues. The CDR3 protein is CASTPGPTALETQYF. The CDR3, as DNA: TGTGCCAGCACCCCCGGGCCCACCGCCTTGGAGACCCAGTACTTC.

The chain combines TRBV19 with TRBJ2-5; 14 bases agree with TRBD2. The V gene end was trimmed by 5 bases and the J gene end by 5 bases; junction bases not matched to a gene: 4. The CDR3 covers 15 residues. From germline, CDR1 is LNHDA and CDR2 SQIVND (reference sequence). The CDR3 coding sequence is TGTGCCAGTAGTTCGGGACTAGCGGGAGATGAGACCCAGTACTTC. The encoded protein is CASSSGLAGDETQYF.

This clonotype was picked up one time. A single base separates this from a much larger clone, so it may be a read error. This chain connects TRBV10-3 to TRBJ2-1; 8 nucleotides match TRBD2. This CDR3 contains 14 residues. Trimming took 1 base from V and 9 from J; bases not matched to a gene: 5. Germline loops: CDR1 ENHRY, CDR2 SYGVKD. The CDR3 loop reads CAISELAGGSEQFF. The CDR3 bases are TGTGCCATCAGTGAGTTGGCGGGAGGCTCTGAGCAGTTCTTC.

The CDR3 DNA reads as TGTGCCAGCAGCCAAGACGTGGACAGGCGGAGAGAGCAGTACTTC. Its translation: CASSQDVDRRREQYF. The chain combines TRBV14 with TRBJ2-7, with 7 bases that match TRBD1. Germline-derived CDR1 and CDR2 are SGHDN and FVKESK. The CDR3 spans 15 residues. V lost 0 bases and J lost 7; bases outside the gene matches: 9.

This clonotype was observed a handful of times. The rearrangement joins TRBV4-1 to TRBJ1-6; no definite D call. The CDR3 spans 15 residues. Germline V gene sequence: CDR1 MGHRA, CDR2 YSYEKL. The V end lost 0 bases, the J end lost 8 bases, and 11 bases lay between the germline ends. The CDR3 is CASSQEDLSDSPLHF. DNA for the CDR3: TGCGCCAGCAGCCAAGAGGACCTTTCGGATTCACCCCTCCACTTT.